The 15 T cell receptor beta chains below come from one sample, sequenced in a study of blood T cell repertoires in COVID-19. Profiled with immunoSEQ multiplex PCR; TCRdb holds only in-frame clones, not every one. The data hold about 310,000 clones, with around 87% observed a single time. The sequencing input was peripheral blood. Receptor source: a woman aged 50 to 60 who had recovered from COVID-19.

This clone was detected a few times. This rearrangement joins TRBV2 to TRBJ2-7; 8 bases are a match to TRBD1. Trimming took 6 bases from V and 4 from J; bases not matched to a gene: 8. The germline V gene has CDR1 SNHLY and CDR2 FYNNEI. The CDR3 sequence is 14 residues long. Written as DNA, the CDR3 is TGTGCCAGCAGAGGCCAGGGGGCAGGGTACGAGCAGTACTTC. Amino acids: CASRGQGAGYEQYF.

The chain couples TRBV6-5 to TRBJ1-1; D is perhaps TRBD1 (5 bases). Trimming pared 0 bases from V and 1 base from J, leaving 12 bases between. The CDR3 is made up of 16 amino acids. The germline gives CDR1 MNHEY, CDR2 SVGAGI. CDR3 nucleotide sequence: TGTGCCAGCAGTTACTCGGGGGGTTTCGGGAACACTGAAGCTTTCTTT. It codes for CASSYSGGFGNTEAFF.

This clone has more than one count but fewer than ten. This chain links TRBV7-8 with TRBJ2-2; TRBD2 might be the D (5 bases). Germline V gene data show CDR1 as SGHVS and CDR2 as FQNEAQ. Deletions cut 1 base from V and 1 base from J, with 13 bases between. There are 17 residues in the CDR3. The CDR3: CASSLGVRGLNTGELFF. The CDR3 coding sequence is TGTGCCAGCAGCTTAGGCGTTCGAGGGTTGAACACCGGGGAGCTGTTTTTT. Together with reference TRBV7-8 and TRBJ2-2, the CDR3 gives the full variable domain: GAGVSQSPRYKVAKRGQDVALRCDPISGHVSLFWYQQALGQGPEFLTYFQNEAQLDKSGLPSDRFFAERPEGSVSTLKIQRTQQEDSAVYLCASSLGVRGLNTGELFFGEGSRLTVL.

This chain uses TRBV7-2 with TRBJ2-5; 8 bases are shared with TRBD2. J was trimmed by 13 bases and V by 5 bases; bases with no gene match: 12. This CDR3 comprises 13 residues. Germline V lookup: CDR1 SGHTA, CDR2 FQGNSA. CDR3 loop: CASSPEPKREPYF. CDR3 nucleotides: TGTGCCAGCAGCCCAGAACCGAAGCGGGAGCCGTACTTC.

This chain joins TRBV28 and TRBJ2-7; 9 positions match TRBD1. Germline trimming cut 9 bases from V and 3 bases from J; bases unmatched to any gene: 9. The CDR3 consists of 14 residues. CDR1 is MDHEN, CDR2 SYDVKM, per germline. The CDR3 DNA reads as TGTGCCAGTAGGACAGGGGAGAGGTTCTACGAGCAGTACTTC. Amino acids: CASRTGERFYEQYF. Supplemented by reference TRBV28 and TRBJ2-7, the full variable domain reads DVKVTQSSRYLVKRTGEKVFLECVQDMDHENMFWYRQDPGLGLRLIYFSYDVKMKEKGDIPEGYSVSREKKERFSLILESASTNQTSMYLCASRTGERFYEQYFGPGTRLTVT.

The rearrangement uses TRBV2 and TRBJ1-1; D not resolved. With 1 base removed from V and 11 bases from J, the gap between germline ends came to 14 bases. The CDR3 is 13 amino acids. Germline assignment: CDR1 SNHLY and CDR2 FYNNEI. In DNA, the CDR3 is TGTGCCAGCAGTGAAGTAGGCAACCCGAGGGCTTTCTTT. This encodes CASSEVGNPRAFF. Based on the CDR3 plus reference TRBV2 and TRBJ1-1, the full variable domain is EPEVTQTPSHQVTQMGQEVILRCVPISNHLYFYWYRQILGQKVEFLVSFYNNEISEKSEIFDDQFSVERPDGSNFTLKIRSTKLEDSAMYFCASSEVGNPRAFFGQGTRLTVV.

The V call is TRBV5-6, the J call TRBJ2-3, with 9 bases fitting TRBD2. Per the germline V gene, CDR1 is SGHDT and CDR2 is YYEEEE. CDR3 length equals 15 residues. Trimming at V came to 5 bases and at J to 2 bases, leaving 6 bases not matched to a gene. The CDR3 nucleotides read TGTGCCAGCAGGGTCAGCGGGAGGTACACAGATACGCAGTATTTT. Encoded protein: CASRVSGRYTDTQYF. Complete variable domain (other parts from reference TRBV5-6 and TRBJ2-3): DAGVTQSPTHLIKTRGQQVTLRCSPKSGHDTVSWYQQALGQGPQFIFQYYEEEERQRGNFPDRFSGHQFPNYSSELNVNALLLGDSALYLCASRVSGRYTDTQYFGPGTRLTVL.

The chain recombines TRBV27 with TRBJ2-7; 7 nucleotides align to TRBD2. The CDR3 covers 15 residues. The germline gives CDR1 MNHEY, CDR2 SMNVEV (reference sequence). After removal of 0 bases from V and 5 bases from J, the junction contained 7 bases not matched to a gene. This chain's CDR3 is CASSLSWGGENEQYF. The CDR3 nucleotides are TGTGCCAGCAGTTTATCTTGGGGGGGGGAGAACGAGCAGTACTTC.

The chain employs TRBV11-1 and TRBJ2-7; D might be TRBD2 (5 bases). CDR1 is SGHAT, CDR2 FQDESV, per germline (reference sequence). The CDR3 is 14 amino acids. Between the trimmed V and J ends, which lost 5 bases and 4 bases, there was a span of 15 bases. The CDR3 nucleotides read TGTGCCAGCAGCCCCGCTGGGGAGAGGTACGAGCAGTACTTC. Residues: CASSPAGERYEQYF.

The chain uses TRBV6-1 and TRBJ1-2; 8 bases match TRBD1. Trimming cost V 2 bases and J 4 bases; bases outside gene matches: 6. The CDR3 sequence is 15 residues long. In germline, CDR1 is MNHNS, CDR2 SASEGT. This chain's CDR3 is CASSEWMQGAYGYTF. CDR3 bases: TGTGCCAGCAGTGAATGGATGCAGGGGGCCTATGGCTACACCTTC.

The rearrangement uses TRBV7-6 and TRBJ2-1; a weak D match, TRBD2 (5 bases). The CDR3 has 18 amino acids. V was cut by 6 bases and J by 5 bases, with 26 bases left in between. Germline V gene sequence: CDR1 SGHVS, CDR2 FNYEAQ. CDR3 nucleotides: TGTGCCAGCAGTTATCCAGGTTCCGTAGCGCAGGCAAACAATGAGCAGTTCTTC. Its translation is CASSYPGSVAQANNEQFF.

The rearrangement uses TRBV7-9 and TRBJ1-1; a possible D gene is TRBD1 (6 bases). This CDR3 is 16 amino acids long. V lost 5 bases to trimming and J lost 0 bases, with 16 bases between them. Germline CDR1 is SEHNR and CDR2 is FQNEAQ (reference sequence). The chain's CDR3 is CASSVLRGLMNTEAFF. As DNA, the CDR3 is TGTGCCAGCAGCGTACTCAGGGGACTAATGAACACTGAAGCTTTCTTT.

The genes are TRBV4-3 and TRBJ2-7; 8 nucleotides line up with TRBD1. Germline CDR1 and CDR2: LGHNA and YSLEER. The CDR3 runs 16 residues. J was trimmed by 2 bases and V by 0 bases; bases with no gene match: 6. CDR3 sequence reads: CASSQEWAGGPYEQYF. CDR3 nucleotides: TGCGCCAGCAGCCAAGAGTGGGCAGGGGGCCCCTACGAGCAGTACTTC.

This chain's CDR3 is CASSPETLKMSGNTIYF. DNA for the CDR3: TGTGCCAGCTCACCGGAGACCCTCAAGATGTCTGGAAACACCATATATTTT. The chain joins TRBV18 to TRBJ1-3; D unresolved. The CDR3 loop spans 17 amino acids. In germline, CDR1 is KGHSH, CDR2 LQKENI. V lost 3 bases to trimming and J lost 1 base, with 16 bases between them.

The chain carries TRBV4-3 and TRBJ2-7, with TRBD2 as a possible D gene (5 bases). The CDR3 totals 13 residues. Trimming took 5 bases from V and 4 from J, leaving 12 bases between them. Germline V lookup: CDR1 LGHNA, CDR2 YSLEER. The CDR3 DNA sequence: TGCGCCAGCAGCGGTAGCGCTGGATACGAGCAGTACTTC. As protein: CASSGSAGYEQYF.